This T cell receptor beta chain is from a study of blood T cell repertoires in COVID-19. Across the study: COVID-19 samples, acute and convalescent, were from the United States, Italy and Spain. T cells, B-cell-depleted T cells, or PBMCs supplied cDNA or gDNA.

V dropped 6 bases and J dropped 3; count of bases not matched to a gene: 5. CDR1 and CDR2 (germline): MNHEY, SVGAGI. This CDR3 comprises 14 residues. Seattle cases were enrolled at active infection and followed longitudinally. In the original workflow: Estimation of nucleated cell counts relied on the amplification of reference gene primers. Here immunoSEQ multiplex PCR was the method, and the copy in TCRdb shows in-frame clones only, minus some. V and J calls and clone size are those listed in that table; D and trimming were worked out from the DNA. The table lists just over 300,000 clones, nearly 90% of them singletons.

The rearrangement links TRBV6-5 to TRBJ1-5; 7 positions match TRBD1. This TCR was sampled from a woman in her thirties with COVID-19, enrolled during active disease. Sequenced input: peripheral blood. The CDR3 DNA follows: TGTGCCAGCAGAAACAGGGGACTCAATCAGCCCCAGCATTTT. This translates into CASRNRGLNQPQHF.